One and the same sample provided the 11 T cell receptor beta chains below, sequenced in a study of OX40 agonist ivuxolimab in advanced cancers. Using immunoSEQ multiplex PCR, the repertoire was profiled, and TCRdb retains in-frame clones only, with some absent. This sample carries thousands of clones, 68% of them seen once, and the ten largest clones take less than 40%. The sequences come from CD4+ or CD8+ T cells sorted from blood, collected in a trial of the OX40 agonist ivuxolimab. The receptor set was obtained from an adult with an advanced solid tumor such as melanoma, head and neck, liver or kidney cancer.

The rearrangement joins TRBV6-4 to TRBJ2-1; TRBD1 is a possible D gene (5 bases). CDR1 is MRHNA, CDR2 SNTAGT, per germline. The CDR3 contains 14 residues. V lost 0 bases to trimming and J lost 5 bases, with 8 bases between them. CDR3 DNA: TGTGCCAGCAGTGACTCGACAGAAGACAATGAGCAGTTCTTC. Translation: CASSDSTEDNEQFF.

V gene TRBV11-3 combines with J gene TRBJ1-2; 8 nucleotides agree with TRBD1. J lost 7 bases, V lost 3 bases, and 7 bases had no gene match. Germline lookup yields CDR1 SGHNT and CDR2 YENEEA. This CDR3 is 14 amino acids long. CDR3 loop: CASSLQGAPFGYTF. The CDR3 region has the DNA TGTGCCAGCAGCTTGCAGGGGGCCCCCTTTGGCTACACCTTC. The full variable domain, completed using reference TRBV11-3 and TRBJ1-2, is EAGVVQSPRYKIIEKKQPVAFWCNPISGHNTLYWYLQNLGQGPELLIRYENEEAVDDSQLPKDRFSAERLKGVDSTLKIQPAELGDSAVYLCASSLQGAPFGYTFGSGTRLTVV.

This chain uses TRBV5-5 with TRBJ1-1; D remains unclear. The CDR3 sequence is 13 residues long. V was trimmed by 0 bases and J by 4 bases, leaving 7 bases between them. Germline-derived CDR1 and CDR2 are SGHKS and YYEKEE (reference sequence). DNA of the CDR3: TGTGCCAGCAGCTTGGGATCTGGCACTGAAGCTTTCTTT. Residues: CASSLGSGTEAFF. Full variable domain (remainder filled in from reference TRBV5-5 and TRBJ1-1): DAGVTQSPTHLIKTRGQQVTLRCSPISGHKSVSWYQQVLGQGPQFIFQYYEKEERGRGNFPDRFSARQFPNYSSELNVNALLLGDSALYLCASSLGSGTEAFFGQGTRLTVV.

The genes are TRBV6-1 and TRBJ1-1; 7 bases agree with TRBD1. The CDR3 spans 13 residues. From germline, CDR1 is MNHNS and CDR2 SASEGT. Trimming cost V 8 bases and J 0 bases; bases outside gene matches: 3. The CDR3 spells CASGGQMNTEAFF. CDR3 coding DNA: TGTGCCAGCGGGGGACAGATGAACACTGAAGCTTTCTTT.

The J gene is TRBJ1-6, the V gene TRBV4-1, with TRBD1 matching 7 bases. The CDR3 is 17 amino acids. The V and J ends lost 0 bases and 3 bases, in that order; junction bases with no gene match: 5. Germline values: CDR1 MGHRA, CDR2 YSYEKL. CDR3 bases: TGCGCCAGCAGCCAAGATTCGGGGACAGTCTATAATTCACCCCTCCACTTT. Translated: CASSQDSGTVYNSPLHF.

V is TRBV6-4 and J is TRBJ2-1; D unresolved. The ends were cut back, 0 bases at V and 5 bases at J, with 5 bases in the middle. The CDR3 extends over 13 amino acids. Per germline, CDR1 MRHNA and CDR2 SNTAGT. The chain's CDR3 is CASSDSEHNEQFF. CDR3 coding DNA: TGTGCCAGCAGTGACTCCGAGCACAATGAGCAGTTCTTC.

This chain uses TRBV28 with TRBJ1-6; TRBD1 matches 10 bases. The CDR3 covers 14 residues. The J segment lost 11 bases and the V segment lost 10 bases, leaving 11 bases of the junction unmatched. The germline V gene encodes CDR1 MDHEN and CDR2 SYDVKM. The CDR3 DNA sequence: TGTGCCACCTGGCCGGGACAGGGGTTAACACCCCTCCACTTT. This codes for CATWPGQGLTPLHF.

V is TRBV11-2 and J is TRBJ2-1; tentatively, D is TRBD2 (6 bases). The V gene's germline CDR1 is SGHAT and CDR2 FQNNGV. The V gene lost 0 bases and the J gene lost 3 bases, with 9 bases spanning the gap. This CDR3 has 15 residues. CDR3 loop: CASSLEASVYNEQFF. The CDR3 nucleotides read TGTGCCAGCAGCTTAGAGGCTAGCGTCTACAATGAGCAGTTCTTC. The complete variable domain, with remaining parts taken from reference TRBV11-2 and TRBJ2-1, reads EAGVAQSPRYKIIEKRQSVAFWCNPISGHATLYWYQQILGQGPKLLIQFQNNGVVDDSQLPKDRFSAERLKGVDSTLKIQPAKLEDSAVYLCASSLEASVYNEQFFGPGTRLTVL.

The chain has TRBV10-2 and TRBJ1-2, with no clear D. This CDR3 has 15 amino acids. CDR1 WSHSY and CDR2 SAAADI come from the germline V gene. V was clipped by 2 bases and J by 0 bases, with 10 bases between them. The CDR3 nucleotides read TGCGCCAGCAGTGAGGGTGAGCCAGCTAACTATGGCTACACCTTC. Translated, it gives CASSEGEPANYGYTF.

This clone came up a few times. The CDR3 nucleotides read TGTGCCTGGAGCGGACAGGGATTCTACGAGCAGTACTTC. Its protein is CAWSGQGFYEQYF. V usage is TRBV30 and J usage is TRBJ2-7; 8 bases map to TRBD1. CDR1 is GTSNPN and CDR2 is SVGIG in the germline V gene (reference sequence). With V trimmed by 3 bases and J by 3 bases, 4 bases remained unmatched. The CDR3 runs 13 residues. Looking up the rest from reference TRBV30 and TRBJ2-7 gives the full variable domain: SQTIHQWPATLVQPVGSPLSLECTVEGTSNPNLYWYRQAAGRGLQLLFYSVGIGQISSEVPQNLSASRPQDRQFILSSKKLLLSDSGFYLCAWSGQGFYEQYFGPGTRLTVT.

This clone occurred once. The CDR3 DNA is TGTGCCAGCAGCTCAGACAGGGTCCTTCAGCCCCAGCATTTT. Encoded protein: CASSSDRVLQPQHF. The chain recombines TRBV7-9 with TRBJ1-5; 7 bases are shared with TRBD1. The CDR3 covers 14 residues. V was clipped by 4 bases and J by 6 bases; unmatched bases: 6. CDR1 SEHNR and CDR2 FQNEAQ come from the germline V gene (reference sequence).